Presented here are 26 T cell receptor beta chains from one specimen sequenced in a study of blood T cell repertoires in COVID-19. The repertoire was sequenced with immunoSEQ multiplex PCR; TCRdb's copy has only in-frame clones and lacks some. This sample has almost 85,000 clones, with about 86% found just once. Input material: peripheral blood. The receptors come from an elderly man with active or convalescent COVID-19.

The V call is TRBV18, the J call TRBJ2-5, with 8 bases lining up with TRBD1. Germline V gene sequence: CDR1 KGHSH, CDR2 LQKENI. V lost 8 bases to trimming and J lost 5 bases; unmatched junction nucleotides: 7. The CDR3 consists of 13 residues. CDR3 sequence reads: CASLRGPGETQYF. The CDR3 bases are TGTGCCAGCCTCAGGGGGCCCGGGGAGACCCAGTACTTC.

The chain employs TRBV9 and TRBJ2-1; the match to TRBD2 covers 15 bases. V trimming: 1 base; J trimming: 7 bases; junction bases outside the gene matches: 12. The germline gives CDR1 SGDLS, CDR2 YYNGEE. The CDR3 is made up of 19 amino acids. The CDR3 region has the DNA TGTGCCAGCAGCGTACAGAGGTCCGGGACTAGCGGGAGGAGGAATGAGCAGTTCTTC. Its translation is CASSVQRSGTSGRRNEQFF. The variable domain in full, completed from reference TRBV9 and TRBJ2-1, reads DSGVTQTPKHLITATGQRVTLRCSPRSGDLSVYWYQQSLDQGLQFLIQYYNGEERAKGNILERFSAQQFPDLHSELNLSSLELGDSALYFCASSVQRSGTSGRRNEQFFGPGTRLTVL.

This rearrangement joins TRBV9 to TRBJ2-7; 10 bases match TRBD1. This CDR3 is built from 15 residues. The germline gives CDR1 SGDLS, CDR2 YYNGEE. J gave up 6 bases and V 2 bases, and 8 bases lay outside the gene matches. The CDR3 reads CASSVGGQGTAEQYF. The CDR3 DNA reads as TGTGCCAGCAGCGTGGGGGGACAGGGGACAGCCGAGCAGTACTTC.

The chain has TRBV10-3 and TRBJ2-2, with D tentatively TRBD1 (6 bases). The germline V and J ends were trimmed by 6 bases and 4 bases, with 9 bases remaining between them. The germline V gene has CDR1 ENHRY and CDR2 SYGVKD. The CDR3 is 13 residues long. CDR3 bases: TGTGCCATCAGGGACAGTTCCACCGGGGAGCTGTTTTTT. Protein: CAIRDSSTGELFF.

This clone is a singleton in its sample. The chain is built from TRBV5-1 and TRBJ1-1; 9 nucleotides line up with TRBD1. Germline V gives CDR1 SGHRS, CDR2 YFSETQ. CDR3 length equals 14 residues. Trimming at V came to 3 bases and at J to 1 base, leaving 1 base not matched to a gene. The DNA for the CDR3 is TGCGCCAGCAGCTGGGACAGGGAGAACACTGAAGCTTTCTTT. Amino acids: CASSWDRENTEAFF. The full variable domain, in which reference TRBV5-1 and TRBJ1-1 provide the parts outside the CDR3, is KAGVTQTPRYLIKTRGQQVTLSCSPISGHRSVSWYQQTPGQGLQFLFEYFSETQRNKGNFPGRFSGRQFSNSRSEMNVSTLELGDSALYLCASSWDRENTEAFFGQGTRLTVV.

The chain combines TRBV19 with TRBJ1-2; D unresolved. With 6 bases removed from V and 4 bases from J, the gap between germline ends came to 12 bases. Germline CDR1 reads LNHDA; CDR2 reads SQIVND (reference sequence). The CDR3 consists of 13 residues. The CDR3 reads CASRRLGTYGYTF. The DNA for the CDR3 is TGTGCCAGTAGACGCCTGGGCACCTATGGCTACACCTTC.

The chain employs TRBV11-3 and TRBJ2-7, with 15 bases lining up with TRBD2. CDR1 is SGHNT, CDR2 YENEEA, per germline. CDR3 length equals 15 residues. The V gene end was trimmed by 5 bases and the J gene end by 6 bases; junction bases not matched to a gene: 5. The CDR3 reads CASSPGLAGGPEQYF. The CDR3 nucleotides are TGTGCCAGCAGCCCTGGACTAGCGGGAGGGCCCGAGCAGTACTTC. Variable domain in full (rest from reference TRBV11-3 and TRBJ2-7): EAGVVQSPRYKIIEKKQPVAFWCNPISGHNTLYWYLQNLGQGPELLIRYENEEAVDDSQLPKDRFSAERLKGVDSTLKIQPAELGDSAVYLCASSPGLAGGPEQYFGPGTRLTVT.

This clone was detected only a few times. The V call is TRBV19, the J call TRBJ2-7; D is perhaps TRBD1 (5 bases). V was pared by 4 bases and J by 2 bases, with 12 bases between. The germline gives CDR1 LNHDA, CDR2 SQIVND (reference sequence). The CDR3 consists of 14 residues. The CDR3 DNA reads as TGTGCCAGTAGTAGTCAGGGCGCGACCTACGAGCAGTACTTC. It translates to CASSSQGATYEQYF.

This clone has just one count. The chain has TRBV7-8 and TRBJ2-2; 10 positions agree with TRBD1. Germline-derived CDR1 and CDR2 are SGHVS and FQNEAQ. The CDR3 is made up of 17 amino acids. The V gene end was trimmed by 5 bases and the J gene end by 3 bases; junction bases not matched to a gene: 9. CDR3 sequence (DNA): TGTGCCAGCAGCCCCGGGGCGGGACAGGGGTACACCGGGGAGCTGTTTTTT. Its protein is CASSPGAGQGYTGELFF.

The chain links TRBV20-1 to TRBJ2-7; D uncertain. V gave up 4 bases and J gave up 0 bases, with 4 bases separating them. Germline V gene data show CDR1 as DFQATT and CDR2 as SNEGSKA (reference sequence). The CDR3 sequence is 11 residues long. The CDR3 nucleotides read TGCAGTGCTACTAACTCCTACGAGCAGTACTTC. This codes for CSATNSYEQYF.

J is TRBJ2-2 and V is TRBV13, with TRBD1 as a possible D gene (7 bases). The CDR3 spans 15 residues. From germline, CDR1 is PRHDT and CDR2 FYEKMQ (reference sequence). Trimming took 1 base from V and 6 from J, leaving 12 bases between them. The CDR3 loop reads CASSLDPRGAGELFF. As DNA, the CDR3 is TGTGCCAGCAGCTTAGACCCCAGGGGGGCCGGGGAGCTGTTTTTT.

This chain links TRBV2 with TRBJ2-3; 9 bases align to TRBD1. Per germline, CDR1 SNHLY and CDR2 FYNNEI. CDR3 length equals 15 residues. V lost 2 bases and J lost 10; bases outside the gene matches: 10. CDR3 amino acids: CASSELDRGPGAQYF. The CDR3 DNA follows: TGTGCCAGCAGTGAATTGGACAGGGGACCGGGGGCGCAGTATTTT.

The chain has TRBV3-1 (or the pseudogene TRBV3-2) and TRBJ1-1; D is perhaps TRBD1 (6 bases). The germline gives CDR1 LGHDT, CDR2 YNNKEL (reference sequence). Trimming shortened V by 3 bases and J by 6 bases, and 11 bases separated the two germline ends. The CDR3 sequence is 13 residues long. The CDR3 region is CASSHQPGAEAFF. CDR3 coding DNA: TGTGCCAGCAGCCACCAACCAGGGGCTGAAGCTTTCTTT.

The chain carries TRBV27 and TRBJ1-1, with D perhaps TRBD1 (6 bases). V gave up 6 bases and J gave up 4 bases, with 15 bases separating them. The CDR3 is 14 residues long. Germline-derived CDR1 and CDR2 are MNHEY and SMNVEV (reference sequence). The CDR3 loop reads CASSIHRVGTEAFF. As DNA, the CDR3 is TGTGCCAGCAGCATACACAGGGTTGGCACTGAAGCTTTCTTT.

This clone has only one observation. This chain connects TRBV6-2 or TRBV6-3 to TRBJ1-5; D might be TRBD1 (6 bases). Trimming cost V 5 bases and J 6 bases, with 17 bases left between them. This CDR3 is built from 15 residues. Germline-derived CDR1 and CDR2 are MNHEY and SVGEGT. The DNA of the CDR3 is TGTGCCAGCAGTCCCACCACAGGGTTCTCTCAGCCCCAGCATTTT. Translating gives CASSPTTGFSQPQHF.

The chain combines TRBV15 with TRBJ2-7; D unclear. The CDR3 extends over 15 amino acids. Trimming removed 2 bases from V and 2 bases from J, with 13 bases in between. Germline loops: CDR1 LNHNV, CDR2 YYDKDF (reference sequence). The CDR3 DNA reads as TGTGCCACCAGCAGACGAGGAACGGAACCCTACGAGCAGTACTTC. This codes for CATSRRGTEPYEQYF.

This sequence joins TRBV7-9 and TRBJ1-1; 8 bases are shared with TRBD1. Trimming removed 4 bases from V and 1 base from J; junction bases left unmatched: 8. Germline CDR1 reads SEHNR; CDR2 reads FQNEAQ (reference sequence). The CDR3 spans 16 residues. CDR3 nucleotide sequence: TGTGCCAGCAGCTCGGTAGGACAGGGCCGGAACACTGAAGCTTTCTTT. It is translated as CASSSVGQGRNTEAFF.

V is TRBV28 and J is TRBJ2-3, with a possible D match to TRBD1 (6 bases). V shed 11 bases and J shed 1 base, with 13 bases lying between them. Germline lookup yields CDR1 MDHEN and CDR2 SYDVKM. CDR3 length: 13 residues. CDR3 sequence (DNA): TGTGCCGGACGGACAGACCGCACAGATACGCAGTATTTT. Protein: CAGRTDRTDTQYF.

The chain couples TRBV3-1 (or the pseudogene TRBV3-2) to TRBJ1-2; D remains ambiguous. This CDR3 has 14 residues. Deletions cut 0 bases from V and 8 bases from J, with 13 bases between. CDR1 LGHDT and CDR2 YNNKEL come from the germline V gene (reference sequence). The CDR3 spells CASSQEVAGRGYTF. Written as DNA, the CDR3 is TGTGCCAGCAGCCAAGAGGTGGCAGGCAGAGGCTACACCTTC.

This rearrangement joins TRBV5-1 to TRBJ2-7; TRBD2 might be the D (6 bases). This CDR3 is 15 amino acids long. Germline CDR1 and CDR2: SGHRS and YFSETQ. With 2 bases removed from V and 2 bases from J, the gap between germline ends came to 14 bases. The CDR3 spells CASSLGDGGTYEQYF. The CDR3 DNA is TGCGCCAGCAGCTTAGGGGACGGGGGAACCTACGAGCAGTACTTC.

V is TRBV4-1 and J is TRBJ1-6; unclear D gene. Germline lookup yields CDR1 MGHRA and CDR2 YSYEKL. Trimming pared 0 bases from V and 7 bases from J, leaving 7 bases between. The CDR3 length is 14 residues. This CDR3 reads CASSQELENSPLHF. The CDR3 DNA follows: TGCGCCAGCAGCCAAGAATTAGAGAATTCACCCCTCCACTTT.

The CDR3 nucleotides are TGTGCTAGTGGTCTGACGGCCGGAGGAAAACTGTTTTTT. Translated: CASGLTAGGKLFF. The chain carries TRBV12-5 and TRBJ1-4; no firm D call. V lost 5 bases to trimming and J lost 10 bases, with 14 bases between them. This CDR3 is built from 13 residues. From germline, CDR1 is LGHNT and CDR2 FRNRAP.

This clone was counted a few times. This sequence joins TRBV9 and TRBJ1-2; 12 bases are shared with TRBD1. V shed 4 bases and J 0 bases; nucleotides not matched to a gene: 16. From germline, CDR1 is SGDLS and CDR2 YYNGEE. The CDR3 loop spans 20 amino acids. Here the CDR3 reads CASSPSPGTGGRSSNYGYTF. CDR3 DNA: TGTGCCAGCAGCCCTTCCCCGGGGACAGGGGGCCGATCATCTAACTATGGCTACACCTTC.

The gene calls are TRBV18 and TRBJ2-7, with D possibly matching TRBD1 (5 bases). Trimming shortened V by 6 bases and J by 5 bases, and 14 bases separated the two germline ends. The CDR3 has 13 amino acids. The V gene's germline CDR1 is KGHSH and CDR2 LQKENI. CDR3 region: CASSRTTRDEQYF. The CDR3 DNA is TGTGCCAGCTCCCGGACAACAAGGGACGAGCAGTACTTC.

The rearrangement links TRBV5-5 to TRBJ1-5, with D unclear. Germline V CDR1 and CDR2: SGHKS, YYEKEE (reference sequence). Between the trimmed V and J ends, which lost 2 bases and 0 bases, there was a span of 12 bases. The CDR3 loop spans 16 amino acids. CDR3 sequence reads: CASSFRPEDSNQPQHF. CDR3 bases: TGTGCCAGCAGCTTTCGACCGGAGGATAGCAATCAGCCCCAGCATTTT. The full variable domain, its missing parts supplied by reference TRBV5-5 and TRBJ1-5, is DAGVTQSPTHLIKTRGQQVTLRCSPISGHKSVSWYQQVLGQGPQFIFQYYEKEERGRGNFPDRFSARQFPNYSSELNVNALLLGDSALYLCASSFRPEDSNQPQHFGDGTRLSIL.

The chain employs TRBV28 and TRBJ2-1; 8 positions match TRBD2. This CDR3 is built from 17 residues. V was pared by 6 bases and J by 0 bases, with 10 bases of the junction left unmatched. CDR1 and CDR2 from the germline V gene are MDHEN and SYDVKM. The DNA of the CDR3 is TGTGCCAGCAGCCTTTACCCCGGGACTAGCTCCTACAATGAGCAGTTCTTC. Its protein product is CASSLYPGTSSYNEQFF. Together with reference TRBV28 and TRBJ2-1, the CDR3 gives the full variable domain: DVKVTQSSRYLVKRTGEKVFLECVQDMDHENMFWYRQDPGLGLRLIYFSYDVKMKEKGDIPEGYSVSREKKERFSLILESASTNQTSMYLCASSLYPGTSSYNEQFFGPGTRLTVL.